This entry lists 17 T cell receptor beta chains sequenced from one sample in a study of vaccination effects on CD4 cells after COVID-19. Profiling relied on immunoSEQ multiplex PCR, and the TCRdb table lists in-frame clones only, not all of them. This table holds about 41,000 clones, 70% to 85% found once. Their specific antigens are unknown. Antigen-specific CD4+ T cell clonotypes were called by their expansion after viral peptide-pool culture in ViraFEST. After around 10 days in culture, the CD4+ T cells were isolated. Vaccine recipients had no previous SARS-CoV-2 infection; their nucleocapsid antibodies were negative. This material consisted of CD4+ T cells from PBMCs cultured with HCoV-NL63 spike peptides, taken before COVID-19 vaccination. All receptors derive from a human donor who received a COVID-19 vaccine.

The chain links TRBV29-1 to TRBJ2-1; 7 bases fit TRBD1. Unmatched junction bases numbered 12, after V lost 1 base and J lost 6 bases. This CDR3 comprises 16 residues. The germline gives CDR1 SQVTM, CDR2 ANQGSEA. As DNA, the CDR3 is TGCAGCGTTGAAGGCGGTGGCAGGGGGACAATCAATGAGCAGTTCTTC. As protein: CSVEGGGRGTINEQFF.

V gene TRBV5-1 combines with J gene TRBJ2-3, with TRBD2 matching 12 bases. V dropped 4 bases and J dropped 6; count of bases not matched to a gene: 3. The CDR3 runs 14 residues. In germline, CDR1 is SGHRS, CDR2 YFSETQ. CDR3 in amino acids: CASSPGLAGDTQYF. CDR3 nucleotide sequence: TGCGCCAGCAGCCCCGGACTAGCGGGGGATACGCAGTATTTT.

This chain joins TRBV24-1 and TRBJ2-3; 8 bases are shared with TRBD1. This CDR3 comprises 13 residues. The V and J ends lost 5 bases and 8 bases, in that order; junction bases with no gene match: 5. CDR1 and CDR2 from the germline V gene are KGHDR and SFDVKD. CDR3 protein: CATSGTGKVTQYF. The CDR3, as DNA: TGTGCCACCAGTGGGACAGGGAAAGTTACGCAGTATTTT.

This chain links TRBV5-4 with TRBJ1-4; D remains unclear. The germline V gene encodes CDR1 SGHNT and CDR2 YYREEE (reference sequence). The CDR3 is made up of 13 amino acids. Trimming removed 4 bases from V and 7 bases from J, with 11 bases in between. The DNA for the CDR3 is TGTGCCAGCAGCACCATAGGGTCTGAAAAACTGTTTTTT. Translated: CASSTIGSEKLFF.

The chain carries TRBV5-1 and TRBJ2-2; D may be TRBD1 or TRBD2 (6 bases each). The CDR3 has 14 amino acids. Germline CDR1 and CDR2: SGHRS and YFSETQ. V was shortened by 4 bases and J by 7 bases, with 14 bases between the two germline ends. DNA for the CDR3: TGCGCCAGCAGCGGCGGGACAACCGGCGGGGAGCTGTTTTTT. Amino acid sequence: CASSGGTTGGELFF.

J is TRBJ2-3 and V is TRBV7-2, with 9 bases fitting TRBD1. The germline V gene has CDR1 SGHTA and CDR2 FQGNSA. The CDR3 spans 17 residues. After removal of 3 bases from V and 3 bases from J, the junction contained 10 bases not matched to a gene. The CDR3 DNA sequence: TGTGCCAGCAGCTTCTCAGGACAGGGGATACGGACAGATACGCAGTATTTT. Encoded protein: CASSFSGQGIRTDTQYF.

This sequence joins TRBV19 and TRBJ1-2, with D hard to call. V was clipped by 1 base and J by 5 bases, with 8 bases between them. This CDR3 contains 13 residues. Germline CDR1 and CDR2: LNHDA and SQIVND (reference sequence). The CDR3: CASSIGQAYGYTF. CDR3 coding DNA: TGTGCCAGTAGTATAGGACAAGCTTATGGCTACACCTTC. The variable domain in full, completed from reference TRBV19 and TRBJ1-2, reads DGGITQSPKYLFRKEGQNVTLSCEQNLNHDAMYWYRQDPGQGLRLIYYSQIVNDFQKGDIAEGYSVSREKKESFPLTVTSAQKNPTAFYLCASSIGQAYGYTFGSGTRLTVV.

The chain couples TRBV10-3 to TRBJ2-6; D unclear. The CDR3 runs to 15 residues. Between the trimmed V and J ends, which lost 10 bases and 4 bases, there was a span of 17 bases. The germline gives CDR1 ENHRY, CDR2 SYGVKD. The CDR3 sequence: CATSEGILGANVLTF. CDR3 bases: TGTGCCACCTCTGAAGGGATTCTGGGGGCCAACGTCCTGACTTTC.

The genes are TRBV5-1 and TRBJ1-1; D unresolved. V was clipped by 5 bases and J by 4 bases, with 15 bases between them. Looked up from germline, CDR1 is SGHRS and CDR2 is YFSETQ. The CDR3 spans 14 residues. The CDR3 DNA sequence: TGCGCCAGCAGGCCCCTTACATCTCCCACTGAAGCTTTCTTT. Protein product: CASRPLTSPTEAFF.

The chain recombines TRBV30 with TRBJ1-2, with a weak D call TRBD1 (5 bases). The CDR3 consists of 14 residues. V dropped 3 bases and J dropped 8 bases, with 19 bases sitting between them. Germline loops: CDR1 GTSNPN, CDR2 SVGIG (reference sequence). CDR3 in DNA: TGTGCCTGGAGGGCGGTAGGGACCGCTAGGGGCTACACCTTC. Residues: CAWRAVGTARGYTF.

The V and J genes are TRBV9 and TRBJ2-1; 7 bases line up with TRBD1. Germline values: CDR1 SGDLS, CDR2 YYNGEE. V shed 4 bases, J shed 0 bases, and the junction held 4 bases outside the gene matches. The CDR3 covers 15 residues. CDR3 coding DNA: TGTGCCAGCAGCCCTCGGGACAGCTCCTACAATGAGCAGTTCTTC. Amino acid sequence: CASSPRDSSYNEQFF.

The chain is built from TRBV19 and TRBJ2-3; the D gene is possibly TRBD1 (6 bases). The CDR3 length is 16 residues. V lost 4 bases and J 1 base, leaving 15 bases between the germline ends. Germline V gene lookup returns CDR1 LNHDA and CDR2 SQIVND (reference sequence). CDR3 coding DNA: TGTGCCAGTAGTAAGATGACTGGGGGCGGCACAGATACGCAGTATTTT. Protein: CASSKMTGGGTDTQYF.

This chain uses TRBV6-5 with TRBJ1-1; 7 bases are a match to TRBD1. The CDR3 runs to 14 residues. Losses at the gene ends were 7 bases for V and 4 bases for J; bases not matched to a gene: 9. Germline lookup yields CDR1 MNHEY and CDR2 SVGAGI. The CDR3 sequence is CASIDSGQSTEAFF. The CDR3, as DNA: TGTGCCAGCATCGACTCGGGACAGTCCACTGAAGCTTTCTTT.

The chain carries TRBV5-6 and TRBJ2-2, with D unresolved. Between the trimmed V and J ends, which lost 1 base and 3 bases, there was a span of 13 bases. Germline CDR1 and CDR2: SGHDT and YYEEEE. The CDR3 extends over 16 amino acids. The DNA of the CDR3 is TGTGCCAGCAGCTTGTTAGGGAAGGGCGACACCGGGGAGCTGTTTTTT. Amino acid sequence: CASSLLGKGDTGELFF.

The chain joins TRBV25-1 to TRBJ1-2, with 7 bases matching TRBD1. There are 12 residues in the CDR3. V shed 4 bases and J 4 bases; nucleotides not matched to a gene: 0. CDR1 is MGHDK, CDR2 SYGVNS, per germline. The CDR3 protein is CASSAGGYGYTF. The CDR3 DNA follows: TGTGCCAGCAGTGCAGGGGGCTATGGCTACACCTTC.

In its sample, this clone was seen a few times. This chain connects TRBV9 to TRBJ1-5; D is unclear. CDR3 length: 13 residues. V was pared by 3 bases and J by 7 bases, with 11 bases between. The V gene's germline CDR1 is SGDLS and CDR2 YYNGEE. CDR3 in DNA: TGTGCCAGCAGCGGTGGGGTTACCCAGCCCCAGCATTTT. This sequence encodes CASSGGVTQPQHF. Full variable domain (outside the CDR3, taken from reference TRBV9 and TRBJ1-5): DSGVTQTPKHLITATGQRVTLRCSPRSGDLSVYWYQQSLDQGLQFLIQYYNGEERAKGNILERFSAQQFPDLHSELNLSSLELGDSALYFCASSGGVTQPQHFGDGTRLSIL.

CDR3 amino acids: CASSETQVRNEQYV. For the CDR3, the DNA is TGTGCCAGCAGTGAAACCCAGGTACGCAACGAGCAGTACGTC. This sequence joins TRBV2 and TRBJ2-7, with D hard to call. Trimming shortened V by 2 bases and J by 5 bases, and 13 bases separated the two germline ends. Germline assignment: CDR1 SNHLY and CDR2 FYNNEI. The CDR3 is made up of 14 amino acids.